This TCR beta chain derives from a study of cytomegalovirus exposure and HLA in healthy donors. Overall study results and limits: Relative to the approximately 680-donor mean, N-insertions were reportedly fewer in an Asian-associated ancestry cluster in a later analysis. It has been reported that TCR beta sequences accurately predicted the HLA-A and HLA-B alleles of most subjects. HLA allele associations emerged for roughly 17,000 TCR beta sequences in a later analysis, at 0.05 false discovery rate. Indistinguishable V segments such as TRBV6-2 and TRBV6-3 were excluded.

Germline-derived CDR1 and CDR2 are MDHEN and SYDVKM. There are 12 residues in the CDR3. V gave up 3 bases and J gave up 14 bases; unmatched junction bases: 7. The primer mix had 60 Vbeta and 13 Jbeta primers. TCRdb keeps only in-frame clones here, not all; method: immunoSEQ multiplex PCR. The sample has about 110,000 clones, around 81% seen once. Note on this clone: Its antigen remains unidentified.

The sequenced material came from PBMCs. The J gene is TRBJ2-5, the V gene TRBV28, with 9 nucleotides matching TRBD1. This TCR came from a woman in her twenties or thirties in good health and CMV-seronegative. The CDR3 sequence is CASSFIRTGEYF. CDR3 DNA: TGTGCCAGCAGTTTCATCCGGACAGGGGAATACTTC.